These 27 T cell receptor beta chains were all obtained from the same sample, sequenced in a study of immune characterization of retroperitoneal liposarcoma. Each CDR3 protein gets one entry after TCRdb re-called the PCR reads with MiXCR. Among about 9,500 distinct CDR3 sequences, about a quarter were seen once, and the ten largest hold over 7%. The sample was tumor tissue. The receptors derive from a male donor with retroperitoneal liposarcoma.

The chain combines TRBV7-3 with TRBJ2-1; D ambiguous. CDR3 length equals 15 residues. Trimming stripped 5 bases from V and 0 bases from J, with 11 bases between. Germline CDR1 SGHTA, CDR2 FQGTGA. The DNA for the CDR3 is TGTGCCAGCAGCCCAAGGGCTAGCTCCTACAATGAGCAGTTCTTC. This translates into CASSPRASSYNEQFF.

This clonotype is medium-sized in the sample. This chain connects TRBV12-3 or TRBV12-4 to TRBJ2-1, with 12 positions matching TRBD2. The CDR3 is 16 amino acids. With V trimmed by 6 bases and J by 5 bases, 8 bases remained unmatched. The CDR3 loop is CASSYETSGRNNEQFF. CDR3 bases: TGTGCCAGCAGCTATGAGACTAGCGGGAGAAACAATGAGCAGTTCTTC.

This clonotype appeared a few times. J is TRBJ2-4 and V is TRBV4-1, with D tentatively TRBD2 (6 bases). With the DNA end fitting TRBJ2-7 better, the J assignment may be wrong. The CDR3 totals 13 residues. Germline loops: CDR1 MGHRA, CDR2 YSYEKL. This chain's CDR3 is CASSHGDFDEQYF. The CDR3 nucleotides are TGCGCCAGCAGCCATGGGGACTTCGACGAGCAGTACTTC.

This clonotype is judged large. The chain combines TRBV7-6 with TRBJ2-1; 7 positions match TRBD2. J lost 13 bases, V lost 1 base, and 10 bases had no gene match. Germline CDR1 is SGHVS and CDR2 is FNYEAQ. The CDR3 spans 14 residues. DNA of the CDR3: TGTGCCAGCAGCTTAGAGGTGGTTCTAGCGGAACAGTTCTTC. Translated, it gives CASSLEVVLAEQFF. Full variable domain (rest looked up from reference TRBV7-6 and TRBJ2-1): GAGVSQSPRYKVTKRGQDVALRCDPISGHVSLYWYRQALGQGPEFLTYFNYEAQQDKSGLPNDRFSAERPEGSISTLTIQRTEQRDSAMYRCASSLEVVLAEQFFGPGTRLTVL.

The rearrangement joins TRBV12-3 or TRBV12-4 to TRBJ1-2; no definite D call. The CDR3 runs 13 residues. V was cut by 1 base and J by 7 bases, with 10 bases left in between. The CDR3 loop reads CASSLGAKGGYTF. The CDR3 DNA reads TGTGCCAGCAGTTTAGGGGCAAAGGGTGGCTACACCTTC.

By share of the sample, this clonotype is medium-sized. Germline is not matched at one junction end, which may reflect a read error. The chain uses TRBV7-7 and TRBJ2-5; D not resolved. CDR1 SSHAT and CDR2 FNYEAQ come from the germline V gene (reference sequence). This CDR3 region has 13 residues. The CDR3 DNA reads TGTGCTAGCAGTCTGGACGGACAAGAGACCCAGTACTTC. This encodes CASSLDGQETQYF. The variable domain in full, with the rest retrieved from reference TRBV7-7 and TRBJ2-5, is GAGVSQSPRYKVTKRGQDVTLRCDPISSHATLYWYQQALGQGPEFLTYFNYEAQPDKSGLPSDRFSAERPEGSISTLTIQRTEQRDSAMYRCASSLDGQETQYFGPGTRLLVL.

This rearrangement joins TRBV6-6 to TRBJ1-6; D is ambiguous. CDR3 length equals 15 residues. Per the germline V gene, CDR1 is MNHNY and CDR2 is SVGAGI (reference sequence). V lost 2 bases, J lost 8 bases, and 13 bases lay in between. DNA for the CDR3: TGTGCCAGCAGTTACGGGAGGGCAGCGGATTCACCCCTCCACTTT. Its translation is CASSYGRAADSPLHF.

This clonotype is large within its sample. The chain carries TRBV12-3 or TRBV12-4 and TRBJ2-1; 7 bases are a match to TRBD2. The CDR3 is made up of 11 amino acids. The trim removed 3 bases at V and 16 bases at J, leaving 6 bases unmatched. The CDR3 region is CASSFGTTPFF. CDR3 nucleotides: TGTGCCAGCAGTTTCGGGACTACCCCCTTCTTC.

The chain employs TRBV12-3 or TRBV12-4 and TRBJ2-5, with 7 positions matching TRBD1. This CDR3 has 13 residues. Trimming took 6 bases from V and 11 from J; bases not matched to a gene: 12. DNA for the CDR3: TGTGCCAGCAGGATGGGACAGTACAATGAGCAGTACTTC. Translating it yields CASRMGQYNEQYF.

The chain carries TRBV28 and TRBJ2-7, with 9 bases fitting TRBD1. Germline V CDR1 and CDR2: MDHEN, SYDVKM. The CDR3 is made up of 13 amino acids. Unmatched junction bases numbered 9, after V lost 10 bases and J lost 5 bases. CDR3 sequence reads: CATITGGAHEQYF. The CDR3, as DNA: TGTGCCACCATTACAGGGGGCGCCCACGAGCAGTACTTC.

This sequence joins TRBV7-2 and TRBJ2-1; the D is unclear. The DNA matches TRBJ2-5 better at its end, which makes the J call doubtful. Germline V gene lookup returns CDR1 SGHTA and CDR2 FQGNSA. The CDR3 is 13 residues long. CDR3 sequence (DNA): TGTGCCAGCAGCTCCCGACTCGTGGGGACCCAGTACTTC. Translation: CASSSRLVGTQYF.

This clonotype was counted at least ten times. The CDR3 protein is CASSEQIGSNTGELFF. The CDR3 coding sequence is TGTGCCAGCAGTGAACAGATAGGGTCGAACACCGGGGAGCTGTTTTTT. The chain joins TRBV6-1 to TRBJ2-2; D uncertain. With 2 bases removed from V and 0 bases from J, the gap between germline ends came to 10 bases. CDR1 and CDR2 from the germline V gene are MNHNS and SASEGT. The CDR3 spans 16 residues.

This clonotype was seen more than once but under ten times. The CDR3, as DNA: TGTGCCAGCAGTCCCGACCCGTTGAACACTGAAGCTTTCTTT. It translates to CASSPDPLNTEAFF. J is TRBJ1-1 and V is TRBV12-3 or TRBV12-4, with D hard to call. V was clipped by 5 bases and J by 0 bases, with 10 bases between them. This CDR3 spans 14 amino acids.

This clonotype was counted once. V gene TRBV28 combines with J gene TRBJ2-5; TRBD2 aligns across 7 bases. The germline V gene has CDR1 MDHEN and CDR2 SYDVKM. The CDR3 covers 15 residues. V trimming: 1 base; J trimming: 2 bases; junction bases outside the gene matches: 4. The CDR3 reads CASSLFRGSQETQYF. CDR3 sequence (DNA): TGTGCCAGCAGTTTATTTCGCGGGAGTCAAGAGACCCAGTACTTC.

The J gene is TRBJ2-1, the V gene TRBV6-1; D is undetermined. Germline V gives CDR1 MNHNS, CDR2 SASEGT. Trimming shortened V by 0 bases and J by 10 bases, and 4 bases separated the two germline ends. The CDR3 length is 11 residues. The CDR3 is CASSEAGEQFF. For the CDR3, the DNA is TGTGCCAGCAGTGAAGCAGGGGAGCAGTTCTTC.

In this sample, this clonotype turned up many times. CDR3 in DNA: TGTGCCAGCAGCTTGTCCGGGACGGGACTTTACGAGCAGTACTTC. Translated: CASSLSGTGLYEQYF. This rearrangement joins TRBV7-9 to TRBJ2-7, with a tentative D call TRBD2 (6 bases). V gave up 3 bases and J gave up 4 bases, with 16 bases separating them. CDR3 length: 15 residues. Germline V gene data show CDR1 as SEHNR and CDR2 as FQNEAQ (reference sequence).

The J gene is TRBJ2-5, the V gene TRBV7-6, with 9 bases that match TRBD2. Germline-derived CDR1 and CDR2 are SGHVS and FNYEAQ. The CDR3 covers 14 residues. Trimming cost V 7 bases and J 11 bases; bases outside gene matches: 14. For the CDR3, the DNA is TGTGCCAGCAATATGGCGGGAGGGCAAATGACGCAGTACTTC. Its protein product is CASNMAGGQMTQYF.

This clonotype was picked up a small number of times. One junction end disagrees with the germline gene, perhaps due to a read error. This rearrangement joins TRBV6-1 to TRBJ2-3; TRBD2 might be the D (5 bases). From germline, CDR1 is MNHNS and CDR2 SASEGT. The CDR3 length is 12 residues. The CDR3 loop reads CASSEDGVTRYF. In nucleotides, the CDR3 is TGTGCCAGCAGCGAAGACGGGGTTACGCGGTATTTT.

Concerning this clonotype: The junction departs from germline at one end; a sequencing error may be responsible. The chain employs TRBV12-3 or TRBV12-4 and TRBJ2-7; weak D call: TRBD2 (5 bases). The CDR3 is made up of 12 amino acids. The CDR3 region is CASSLGRLRGDF. The CDR3 DNA sequence: TGTGCCAGCAGTTTGGGCAGACTACGTGGGGACTTC.

This chain links TRBV4-1 with TRBJ1-1, with no clear D. CDR3 length: 13 residues. The V gene lost 4 bases and the J gene lost 3 bases, with 9 bases spanning the gap. Per the germline V gene, CDR1 is MGHRA and CDR2 is YSYEKL. The CDR3 protein is CASSLSRDTEAFF. In DNA, the CDR3 is TGCGCCAGCAGCCTTTCCCGGGACACTGAAGCTTTCTTT.

V and J are TRBV7-2 and TRBJ1-5; D ambiguous. The CDR3 length is 13 residues. Trimming took 1 base from V and 3 from J, leaving 4 bases between them. Germline CDR1 is SGHTA and CDR2 is FQGNSA. The CDR3 DNA reads as TGTGCCAGCAGCTTAGACAACAATCAGCCCCAGCATTTT. It encodes CASSLDNNQPQHF.

The chain couples TRBV11-2 to TRBJ2-4; D gene uncertain. The assigned J gene may be wrong: the sequence end matches TRBJ2-5 better. The CDR3 length is 12 residues. CDR1 and CDR2 from the germline V gene are SGHAT and FQNNGV. CDR3 sequence: CASSRWEETQYF. The CDR3 bases are TGTGCCAGCAGCCGGTGGGAAGAGACCCAGTACTTC.

The chain employs TRBV6-1 and TRBJ2-2; D possibly corresponds to TRBD1 (6 bases). Germline V CDR1 and CDR2: MNHNS, SASEGT. V shed 2 bases and J shed 5 bases, with 6 bases lying between them. CDR3 length: 13 amino acids. CDR3 DNA sequence: TGTGCCAGCAGTGAACAGGGGACCGGGGAGCTGTTTTTT. It is translated as CASSEQGTGELFF.

The chain's CDR3 is CASSESKEGEQFF. In DNA, the CDR3 is TGCGCCAGCAGTGAGTCGAAGGAGGGTGAGCAGTTCTTC. V gene TRBV10-1 combines with J gene TRBJ2-1, with D perhaps TRBD2 (6 bases). The V and J ends lost 0 bases and 9 bases respectively, with 9 bases between them. CDR1 and CDR2 (germline): WNHNN, SYGVQD (reference sequence). The CDR3 runs to 13 residues.

Many counts were recorded for this clonotype. The chain employs TRBV7-9 and TRBJ2-1; TRBD1 agrees at 9 bases. V was clipped by 0 bases and J by 13 bases; unmatched bases: 13. Germline V gene data show CDR1 as SEHNR and CDR2 as FQNEAQ (reference sequence). The CDR3 spans 16 residues. For the CDR3, the DNA is TGTGCCAGCAGCTTAGCCGGGACAGGGCGCCAAGAGACCCAGTTCTTC. It codes for CASSLAGTGRQETQFF.

The chain combines TRBV6-1 with TRBJ2-4, with 7 bases matching TRBD2. Trimming took 1 base from V and 13 from J; bases not matched to a gene: 13. Germline loops: CDR1 MNHNS, CDR2 SASEGT. The CDR3 covers 15 residues. As DNA, the CDR3 is TGTGCCAGCAGTGAAGGCGGGGGACGATACAATGAGCAGTACTTC. Encoded protein: CASSEGGGRYNEQYF.

By proportion, this clonotype is medium-sized. V and J are TRBV6-1 and TRBJ2-1; D may be TRBD1 (6 bases). Germline V lookup: CDR1 MNHNS, CDR2 SASEGT. This CDR3 is 15 amino acids long. With 6 bases removed from V and 7 bases from J, the gap between germline ends came to 19 bases. This chain's CDR3 is CASRVDRSVSNEQFF. In DNA, the CDR3 is TGTGCCAGCAGGGTGGACAGATCTGTTTCAAATGAGCAGTTCTTC.